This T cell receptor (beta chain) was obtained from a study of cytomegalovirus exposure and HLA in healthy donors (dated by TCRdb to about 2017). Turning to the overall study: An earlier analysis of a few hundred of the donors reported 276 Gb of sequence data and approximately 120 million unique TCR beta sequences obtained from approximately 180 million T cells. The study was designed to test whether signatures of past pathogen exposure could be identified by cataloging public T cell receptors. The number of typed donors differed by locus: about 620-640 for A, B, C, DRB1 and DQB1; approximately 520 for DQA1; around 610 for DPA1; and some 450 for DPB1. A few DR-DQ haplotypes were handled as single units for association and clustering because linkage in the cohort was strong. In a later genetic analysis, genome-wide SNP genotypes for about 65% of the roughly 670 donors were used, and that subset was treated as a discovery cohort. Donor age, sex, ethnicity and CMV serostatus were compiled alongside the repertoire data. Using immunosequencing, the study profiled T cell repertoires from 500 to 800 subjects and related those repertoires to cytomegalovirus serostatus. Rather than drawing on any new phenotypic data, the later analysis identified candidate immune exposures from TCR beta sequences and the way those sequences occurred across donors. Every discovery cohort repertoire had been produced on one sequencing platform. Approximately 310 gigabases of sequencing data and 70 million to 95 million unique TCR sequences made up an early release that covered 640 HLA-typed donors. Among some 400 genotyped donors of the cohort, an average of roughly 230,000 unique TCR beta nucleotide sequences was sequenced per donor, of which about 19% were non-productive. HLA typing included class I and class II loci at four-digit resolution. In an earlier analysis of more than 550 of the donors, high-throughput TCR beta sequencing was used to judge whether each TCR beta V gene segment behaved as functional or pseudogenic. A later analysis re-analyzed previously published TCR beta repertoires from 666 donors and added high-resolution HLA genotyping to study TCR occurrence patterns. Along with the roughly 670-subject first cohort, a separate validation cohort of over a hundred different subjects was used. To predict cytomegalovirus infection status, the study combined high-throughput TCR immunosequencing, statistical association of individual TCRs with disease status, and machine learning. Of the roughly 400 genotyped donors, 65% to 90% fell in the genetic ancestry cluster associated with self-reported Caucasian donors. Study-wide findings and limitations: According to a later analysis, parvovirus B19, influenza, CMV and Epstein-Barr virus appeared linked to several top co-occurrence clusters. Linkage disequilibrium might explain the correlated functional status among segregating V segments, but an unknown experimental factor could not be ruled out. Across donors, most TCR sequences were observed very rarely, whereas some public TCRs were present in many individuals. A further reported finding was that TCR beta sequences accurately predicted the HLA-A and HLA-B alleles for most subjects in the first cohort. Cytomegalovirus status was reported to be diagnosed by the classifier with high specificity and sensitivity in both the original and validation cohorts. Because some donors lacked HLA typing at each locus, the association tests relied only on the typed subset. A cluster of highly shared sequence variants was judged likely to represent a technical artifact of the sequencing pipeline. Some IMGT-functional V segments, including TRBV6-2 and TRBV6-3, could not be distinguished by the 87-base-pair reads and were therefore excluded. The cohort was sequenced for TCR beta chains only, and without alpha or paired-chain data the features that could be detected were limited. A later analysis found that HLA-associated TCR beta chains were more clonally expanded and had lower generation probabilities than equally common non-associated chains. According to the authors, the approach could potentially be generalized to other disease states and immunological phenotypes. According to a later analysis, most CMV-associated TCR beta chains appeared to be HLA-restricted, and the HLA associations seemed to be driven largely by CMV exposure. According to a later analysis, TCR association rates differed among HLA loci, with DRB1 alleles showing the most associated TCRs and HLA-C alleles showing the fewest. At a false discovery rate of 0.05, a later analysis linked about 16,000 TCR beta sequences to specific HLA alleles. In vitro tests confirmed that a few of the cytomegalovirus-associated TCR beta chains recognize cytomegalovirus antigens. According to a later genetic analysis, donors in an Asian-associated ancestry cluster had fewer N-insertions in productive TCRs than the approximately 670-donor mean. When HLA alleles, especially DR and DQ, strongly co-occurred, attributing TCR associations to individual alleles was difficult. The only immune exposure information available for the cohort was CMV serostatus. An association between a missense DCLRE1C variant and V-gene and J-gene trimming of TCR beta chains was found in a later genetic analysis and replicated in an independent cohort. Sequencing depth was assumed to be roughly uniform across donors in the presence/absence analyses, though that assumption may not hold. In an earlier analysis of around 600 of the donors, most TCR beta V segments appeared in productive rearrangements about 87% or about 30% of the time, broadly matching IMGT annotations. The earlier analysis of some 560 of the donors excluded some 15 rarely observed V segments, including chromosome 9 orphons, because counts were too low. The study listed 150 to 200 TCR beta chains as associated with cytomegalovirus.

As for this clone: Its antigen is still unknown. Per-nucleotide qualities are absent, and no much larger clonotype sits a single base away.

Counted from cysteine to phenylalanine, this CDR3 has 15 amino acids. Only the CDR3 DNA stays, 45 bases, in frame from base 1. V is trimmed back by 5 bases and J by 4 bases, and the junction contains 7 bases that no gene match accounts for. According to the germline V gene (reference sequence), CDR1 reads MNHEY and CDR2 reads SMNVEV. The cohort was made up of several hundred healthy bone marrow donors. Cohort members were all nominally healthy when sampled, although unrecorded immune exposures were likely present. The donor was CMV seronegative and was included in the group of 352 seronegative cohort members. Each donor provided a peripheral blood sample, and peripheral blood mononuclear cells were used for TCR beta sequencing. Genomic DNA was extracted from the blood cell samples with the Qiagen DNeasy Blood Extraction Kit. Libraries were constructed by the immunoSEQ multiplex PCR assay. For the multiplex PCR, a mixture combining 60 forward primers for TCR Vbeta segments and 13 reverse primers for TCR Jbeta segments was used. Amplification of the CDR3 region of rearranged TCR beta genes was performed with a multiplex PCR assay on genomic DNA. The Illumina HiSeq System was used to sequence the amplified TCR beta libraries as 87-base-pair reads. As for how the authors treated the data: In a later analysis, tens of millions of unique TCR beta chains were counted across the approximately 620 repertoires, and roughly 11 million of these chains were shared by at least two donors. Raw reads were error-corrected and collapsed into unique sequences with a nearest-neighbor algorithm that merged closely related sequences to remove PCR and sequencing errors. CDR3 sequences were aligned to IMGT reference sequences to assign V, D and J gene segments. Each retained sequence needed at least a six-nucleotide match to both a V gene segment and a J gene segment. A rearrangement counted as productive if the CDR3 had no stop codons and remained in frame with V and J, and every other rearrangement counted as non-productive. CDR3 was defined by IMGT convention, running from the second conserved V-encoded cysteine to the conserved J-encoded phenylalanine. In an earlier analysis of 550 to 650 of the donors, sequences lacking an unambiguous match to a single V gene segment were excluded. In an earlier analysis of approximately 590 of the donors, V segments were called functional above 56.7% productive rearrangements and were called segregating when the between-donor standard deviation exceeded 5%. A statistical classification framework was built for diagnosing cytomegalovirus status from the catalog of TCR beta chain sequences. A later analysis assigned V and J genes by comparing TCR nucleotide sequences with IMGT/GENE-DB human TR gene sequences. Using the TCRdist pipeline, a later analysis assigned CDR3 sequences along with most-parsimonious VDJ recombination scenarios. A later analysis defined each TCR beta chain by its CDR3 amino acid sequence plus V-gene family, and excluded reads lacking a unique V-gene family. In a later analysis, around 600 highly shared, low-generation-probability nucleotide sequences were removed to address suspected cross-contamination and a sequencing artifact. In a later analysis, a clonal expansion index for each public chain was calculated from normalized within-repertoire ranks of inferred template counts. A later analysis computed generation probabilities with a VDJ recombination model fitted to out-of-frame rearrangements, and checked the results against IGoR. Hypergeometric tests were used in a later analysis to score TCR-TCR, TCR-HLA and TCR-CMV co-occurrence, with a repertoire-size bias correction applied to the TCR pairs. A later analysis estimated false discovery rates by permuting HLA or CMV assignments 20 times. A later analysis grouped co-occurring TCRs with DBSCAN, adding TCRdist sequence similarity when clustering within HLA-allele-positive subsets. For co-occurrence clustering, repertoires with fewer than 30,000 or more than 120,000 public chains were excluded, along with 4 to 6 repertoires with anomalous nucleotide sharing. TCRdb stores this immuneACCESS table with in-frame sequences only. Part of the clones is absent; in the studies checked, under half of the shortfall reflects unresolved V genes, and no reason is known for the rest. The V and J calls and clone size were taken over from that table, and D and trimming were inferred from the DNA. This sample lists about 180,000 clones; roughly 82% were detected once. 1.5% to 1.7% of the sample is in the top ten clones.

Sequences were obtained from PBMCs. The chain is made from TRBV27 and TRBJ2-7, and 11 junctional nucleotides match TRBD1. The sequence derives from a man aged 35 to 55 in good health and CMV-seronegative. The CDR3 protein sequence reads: CASSLIGTGGYEQYF. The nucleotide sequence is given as TGTGCCAGCAGTCTCATCGGGACAGGGGGTTACGAGCAGTACTTC.